Listed below are T cell receptor beta chains from one sample, sequenced in a study of T cells in Graves' hyperthyroidism and ophthalmopathy. TCRdb used MiXCR to reprocess the multiplex PCR reads, holding one entry per CDR3 protein. The sample shows fewer than 750,000 distinct CDR3 sequences, under 60% of them seen only once. Sequencing was done on a sample of peripheral blood or thyroid tissue (not recorded which). The origin of the receptors is a woman under 30 with Graves' hyperthyroidism. Each CDR3 is given with its conserved first and last residue. Fields, in order: D gene, V gene, clone size, J gene, CDR3 DNA, CDR3 protein. The D gene is left open where the match is weak. Clone sizes are given selectively: once, few, many, or a class where the clone is expanded.

D: -; V: TRBV4-2; size: few; J: TRBJ2-2; DNA: TGTACCAGCAGCCACCAACAGTACACCGGGGAGCTGTTTTTT; CDR3: CTSSHQQYTGELFF
D: TRBD2; V: TRBV20-1; size: many; J: TRBJ2-7; DNA: TGCAGTGCTAGAACCCGGAGGGCGGGAGGGCCCGGCGAGCAGTACTTC; CDR3: CSARTRRAGGPGEQYF
D: -; V: TRBV6-2/TRBV6-3; size: many; J: TRBJ2-7; DNA: TGTGCCAGCAGAGGACCGTACTACGAGCAGTACTTC; CDR3: CASRGPYYEQYF
D: TRBD1; V: TRBV5-4; size: many; J: TRBJ2-5; DNA: TGTGCCAGCAGCCCAGGACAGGGGAGTGAGACCCAGTACTTC; CDR3: CASSPGQGSETQYF
D: TRBD1; V: TRBV7-2; size: -; J: TRBJ2-7; DNA: TGTGCCAGCAGCCCGACAGGGGGGAAGGATGAGCAGTACTTC; CDR3: CASSPTGGKDEQYF
D: -; V: TRBV20-1; size: -; J: TRBJ1-2; DNA: TGCAGTGCCAGCATTCCCACCACAGGGCGGAAAGATGGCTACACCTTC; CDR3: CSASIPTTGRKDGYTF
D: -; V: TRBV6-5; size: -; J: TRBJ2-7; DNA: TGTGCCAGCAGTTACTCATTGACAGGAGAATCCTACGAGCAGTACTTC; CDR3: CASSYSLTGESYEQYF
D: TRBD1; V: TRBV19; size: -; J: TRBJ1-2; DNA: TGTGCCACCGGGGACAGGGGGCTGGGAGGCTACACCTTC; CDR3: CATGDRGLGGYTF
D: -; V: TRBV19; size: -; J: TRBJ2-5; DNA: TGTACCAGTAGTATTTATCGGGGCCAAGAGACCCAGTACTTC; CDR3: CTSSIYRGQETQYF
D: TRBD2; V: TRBV11-2; size: many; J: TRBJ2-2; DNA: TGTGCCAGCAGCTTAGGCAGGGCTAGCGGGAGTATTACGAACACCGGGGAGCTGTTTTTT; CDR3: CASSLGRASGSITNTGELFF
D: TRBD2; V: TRBV29-1; size: -; J: TRBJ2-2; DNA: TGCAGCGTTGAAGTCCTAGCGGGAACCGGGGAGCTGTTTTTT; CDR3: CSVEVLAGTGELFF
D: -; V: TRBV27; size: -; J: TRBJ2-7; DNA: TGTGCCAGCAGGGATAGGGCAGGGGAATCCTACGAGCAGTACTTC; CDR3: CASRDRAGESYEQYF
D: TRBD2; V: TRBV2; size: -; J: TRBJ2-5; DNA: TGTGCCAGCCGGTCTGGGGGACTAGAGCTTCATACGCAGTACTTC; CDR3: CASRSGGLELHTQYF
D: TRBD2; V: TRBV27; size: -; J: TRBJ2-7; DNA: TGTGCCAGCAGTTTAACAGCGGGAGGGTCCTACGAGCAGTACTTC; CDR3: CASSLTAGGSYEQYF